This TCR beta chain was captured by sequencing in a study of T cell responses to AZD1222 COVID-19 vaccine. As for this clone: What it recognizes is unknown.

Profiled with immunoSEQ multiplex PCR; TCRdb holds only in-frame clones, not every one. The sample includes 70,000 to 95,000 clones, over 80% of them seen just once. Study findings and constraints: Spike-specific TCR depth and breadth grew after two AZD1222 doses.

Material: peripheral blood, obtained 28 days after the second AZD1222 dose. The TCR comes from an adult who received the AZD1222 COVID-19 vaccine.

CDR3 sequence: CASSLYQGLQETQYF. In DNA form, the CDR3 reads TGTGCCAGCAGCTTGTATCAGGGGCTACAAGAGACCCAGTACTTC. The chain couples TRBV5-8 to TRBJ2-5; a weak D match, TRBD1 (6 bases). CDR3 length: 15 amino acids. The germline gives CDR1 SGHTS, CDR2 YDEGEE. The V end lost 1 base, the J end lost 2 bases, and 12 bases lay between the germline ends.